Listed below are T cell receptor beta chains from one sample, sequenced in a study of T cells after yellow fever vaccination. In TCRdb, the 5' RACE reads were re-called with MiXCR into one record per CDR3 protein. The sample lists 250,000 to 400,000 distinct CDR3 sequences; approximately 4.3% were seen once. The material was PBMCs, obtained 15 days after the yellow fever booster vaccination. These receptors were obtained from a man between 18 and 29 years old who received the YFV17D yellow fever vaccine. Both conserved end residues are part of each CDR3. D genes are given only for firm matches. Part of the rows lack a size; the others show once, few, many or a class for expanded clones.

v_gene	j_gene	abundance	d_gene	CDR3aa	CDR3nt
TRBV5-1	TRBJ1-1	many	NA	CASARRAENTEAFF	TGCGCCAGCGCCCGAAGGGCAGAGAACACTGAAGCTTTCTTT
TRBV6-2/TRBV6-3	TRBJ2-1	NA	TRBD2	CASSYLAAGADEQFF	TGTGCCAGCAGTTACCTAGCGGCCGGAGCAGATGAGCAGTTCTTC
TRBV20-1	TRBJ2-5	few	TRBD2	CSAPPGVPGGTQYF	TGCAGTGCCCCCCCCGGGGTACCGGGGGGGACCCAGTACTTC
TRBV12-3/TRBV12-4	TRBJ1-5	many	NA	CASSLAAPGERSNQPQHF	TGTGCCAGCAGTTTAGCGGCCCCAGGGGAGCGGAGCAATCAGCCCCAGCATTTT
TRBV7-7	TRBJ2-2	NA	NA	CASSSSRSNTGELFF	TGTGCCAGCAGCTCCTCTCGGAGCAATACCGGGGAGCTGTTTTTT
TRBV6-6	TRBJ1-2	many	NA	CATTFTGSNYGYTF	TGTGCCACAACTTTCACCGGTTCTAACTATGGCTACACCTTC
TRBV5-4	TRBJ1-5	many	TRBD1	CASTIDRGQPQHF	TGTGCCAGCACCATTGACAGGGGTCAGCCCCAGCATTTT
TRBV24-1	TRBJ2-3	many	NA	CATSRAGENTQYF	TGTGCCACCAGTCGGGCAGGGGAGAATACGCAGTATTTT
TRBV7-3	TRBJ2-7	few	NA	CASSPTGGAHYEQYF	TGTGCCAGCAGCCCTACGGGTGGAGCCCACTACGAGCAGTACTTC
TRBV30	TRBJ2-3	NA	NA	CAWNIKLTSDTQYF	TGTGCCTGGAATATTAAGCTCACTTCAGATACGCAGTATTTT
TRBV7-3	TRBJ2-5	many	TRBD2	CASSLKRGDHQETQYF	TGTGCCAGCAGCTTAAAGCGGGGGGATCACCAAGAGACCCAGTACTTC
TRBV12-3/TRBV12-4	TRBJ1-1	NA	TRBD1	CASSGWDSEDTEAFF	TGTGCCAGCAGCGGTTGGGACAGTGAGGACACTGAAGCTTTCTTT
TRBV5-1	TRBJ2-4	NA	NA	CASSLGFRNIQYF	TGCGCCAGCAGCTTGGGGTTTCGAAACATTCAGTACTTC
TRBV20-1	TRBJ2-7	NA	TRBD2	CSARDYAGTRPVEQYF	TGCAGTGCTAGAGATTATGCCGGGACTAGGCCCGTTGAGCAGTACTTC
TRBV3-1	TRBJ2-7	NA	NA	CAIPIQGSPYEQYF	TGTGCCATCCCGATTCAGGGTAGCCCCTACGAGCAGTACTTC
TRBV5-1	TRBJ2-1	NA	TRBD2	CASSLGGGLVNEQFF	TGCGCCAGCAGCTTGGGCGGGGGGCTGGTCAATGAGCAGTTCTTC
TRBV20-1	TRBJ2-1	NA	NA	CSALGGVSVSEQFF	TGCAGTGCTCTCGGTGGGGTAAGCGTTTCTGAGCAGTTCTTC
TRBV11-1	TRBJ2-1	few	NA	CASHLSQLNNEQFF	TGTGCCAGCCACTTATCGCAGTTGAACAATGAGCAGTTCTTC
TRBV9	TRBJ2-7	many	TRBD1	CASSGTGDEQYF	TGTGCCAGCAGCGGGACAGGGGACGAGCAGTACTTC
TRBV5-5	TRBJ1-4	many	TRBD1	CASSSSPPGTGDEKLFF	TGTGCCAGCAGCTCATCACCCCCCGGGACAGGGGATGAAAAACTGTTTTTT
TRBV6-2/TRBV6-3	TRBJ2-7	few	NA	CASSPFPYEQYF	TGTGCCAGCAGTCCCTTTCCCTACGAGCAGTACTTC
TRBV12-3/TRBV12-4	TRBJ1-6	NA	NA	CASSFLGANSPLHF	TGTGCCAGCAGTTTCCTGGGAGCTAATTCACCCCTCCACTTT
TRBV20-1	TRBJ2-7	many	NA	CSAPRGGSSYEQYF	TGCAGTGCCCCCCGGGGAGGAAGCTCCTACGAGCAGTACTTC
TRBV6-1	TRBJ2-2	NA	NA	CASTRHENTGELFF	TGTGCCAGCACGAGACACGAGAACACCGGGGAGCTGTTTTTT
TRBV11-2	TRBJ2-3	many	TRBD2	CASSLGVYLAGGLGDTQYF	TGTGCCAGCAGCTTAGGAGTTTACTTAGCGGGGGGGCTCGGAGATACGCAGTATTTT
TRBV7-2	TRBJ2-7	many	NA	CASSLVDREGIEQYF	TGTGCCAGCAGCTTAGTAGACAGGGAGGGGATCGAGCAGTACTTC
TRBV29-1	TRBJ2-5	many	NA	CSVGAGYPETQYF	TGCAGCGTTGGGGCAGGGTACCCAGAGACCCAGTACTTC
TRBV5-1	TRBJ2-5	many	NA	CASSWTDKETQYF	TGCGCCAGCAGCTGGACGGACAAAGAGACCCAGTACTTC
TRBV5-1	TRBJ1-3	NA	TRBD1	CASSYGTGGTSGNTIYF	TGCGCCAGCAGCTACGGGACAGGCGGAACCTCTGGAAACACCATATATTTT